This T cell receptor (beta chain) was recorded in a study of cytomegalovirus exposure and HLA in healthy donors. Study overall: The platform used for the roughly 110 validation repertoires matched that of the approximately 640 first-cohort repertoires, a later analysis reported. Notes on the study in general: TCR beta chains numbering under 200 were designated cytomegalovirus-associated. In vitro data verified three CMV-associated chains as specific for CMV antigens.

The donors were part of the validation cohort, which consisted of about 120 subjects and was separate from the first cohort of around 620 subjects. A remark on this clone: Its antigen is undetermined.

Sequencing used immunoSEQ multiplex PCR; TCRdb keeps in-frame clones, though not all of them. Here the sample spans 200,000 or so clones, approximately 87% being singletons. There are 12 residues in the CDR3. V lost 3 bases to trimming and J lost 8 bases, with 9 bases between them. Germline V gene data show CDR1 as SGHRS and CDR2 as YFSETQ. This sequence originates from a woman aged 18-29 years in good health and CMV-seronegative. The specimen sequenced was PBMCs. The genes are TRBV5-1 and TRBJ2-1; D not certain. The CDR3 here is CASSSLEHEQFF. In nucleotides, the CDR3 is TGCGCCAGCAGCTCGCTAGAGCATGAGCAGTTCTTC.